A selection of T cell receptor beta chains follows, all from one sample in a study of T cell responses to AZD1222 COVID-19 vaccine. Clones were sequenced by immunoSEQ multiplex PCR, and TCRdb holds only the in-frame ones, with some missing. This table holds around 100,000 clones, around 90% found once. Specimen: peripheral blood, collected on day 0 of AZD1222 vaccination. These receptors were obtained from an adult in good health. The CDR3 runs from the conserved cysteine through the conserved F or W. The order of the fields is J gene, V gene, D gene, CDR3 protein, CDR3 DNA. A D gene is named only where the DNA matches it firmly.

J gene: TRBJ2-1
V gene: TRBV3-1/TRBV3-2
D gene: .
CDR3 protein: CASSQKHNEQFF
CDR3 DNA: TGTGCCAGCAGCCAAAAACACAATGAGCAGTTCTTC

J gene: TRBJ2-3
V gene: TRBV6-1
D gene: .
CDR3 protein: CASSEEGGGTDTQYF
CDR3 DNA: TGTGCCAGCAGTGAAGAGGGCGGGGGCACAGATACGCAGTATTTT

J gene: TRBJ2-3
V gene: TRBV27
D gene: .
CDR3 protein: CASSLQTPGTDTQYF
CDR3 DNA: TGTGCCAGCAGTTTACAGACCCCGGGCACAGATACGCAGTATTTT

J gene: TRBJ2-7
V gene: TRBV11-3
D gene: TRBD2
CDR3 protein: CASSPGLAGLYEQYF
CDR3 DNA: TGTGCCAGCAGCCCCGGACTAGCGGGACTCTACGAGCAGTACTTC

J gene: TRBJ2-3
V gene: TRBV18
D gene: TRBD2
CDR3 protein: CASSPPSGRTTDTQYF
CDR3 DNA: TGTGCCAGCTCCCCACCGAGCGGGAGGACCACAGATACGCAGTATTTT

J gene: TRBJ1-5
V gene: TRBV18
D gene: .
CDR3 protein: CASSPLQADQPQHF
CDR3 DNA: TGTGCCAGCTCACCTCTACAGGCAGATCAGCCCCAGCATTTT

J gene: TRBJ1-2
V gene: TRBV28
D gene: TRBD1
CDR3 protein: CASSPWDRGLRNYGYTF
CDR3 DNA: TGTGCCAGCAGTCCTTGGGACAGGGGCCTACGCAACTATGGCTACACCTTC

J gene: TRBJ1-1
V gene: TRBV5-4
D gene: .
CDR3 protein: CASSDRRAGNTEAFF
CDR3 DNA: TGTGCCAGCAGCGACCGGCGCGCAGGGAACACTGAAGCTTTCTTT

J gene: TRBJ1-2
V gene: TRBV19
D gene: .
CDR3 protein: CASSIVGRNYGYTF
CDR3 DNA: TGTGCCAGTAGTATAGTGGGGCGGAACTATGGCTACACCTTC

J gene: TRBJ2-4
V gene: TRBV27
D gene: TRBD2
CDR3 protein: CASSLSWEGENIQYF
CDR3 DNA: TGTGCCAGCAGTTTATCATGGGAGGGAGAAAACATTCAGTACTTC

J gene: TRBJ1-2
V gene: TRBV5-1
D gene: .
CDR3 protein: CASSLAEGSVGYTF
CDR3 DNA: TGCGCCAGCAGCTTGGCCGAGGGTTCGGTCGGCTACACCTTC

J gene: TRBJ1-4
V gene: TRBV6-5
D gene: .
CDR3 protein: CARSPFDHEKLFF
CDR3 DNA: TGTGCCAGGAGTCCCTTTGACCATGAAAAACTGTTTTTT

J gene: TRBJ2-1
V gene: TRBV27
D gene: .
CDR3 protein: CASSELTTSANEQFF
CDR3 DNA: TGTGCCAGCAGTGAGCTGACGACTAGTGCCAATGAGCAGTTCTTC

J gene: TRBJ2-1
V gene: TRBV29-1
D gene: .
CDR3 protein: CSVEDGSGERYNEQFF
CDR3 DNA: TGCAGCGTTGAAGATGGATCGGGAGAGCGCTACAATGAGCAGTTCTTC

J gene: TRBJ2-1
V gene: TRBV4-2
D gene: .
CDR3 protein: CASSQDTGDYNEQFF
CDR3 DNA: TGTGCCAGCAGCCAAGATACGGGAGACTACAATGAGCAGTTCTTC

J gene: TRBJ1-2
V gene: TRBV12-3/TRBV12-4
D gene: .
CDR3 protein: CASSLRGSYGYTF
CDR3 DNA: TGTGCCAGCAGTTTACGGGGCAGCTATGGCTACACCTTC

J gene: TRBJ2-5
V gene: TRBV5-1
D gene: .
CDR3 protein: CASSLRSTGETQYF
CDR3 DNA: TGCGCCAGCAGCTTACGGTCAACAGGGGAGACCCAGTACTTC

J gene: TRBJ1-1
V gene: TRBV10-3
D gene: .
CDR3 protein: CAIGAGNTEAFF
CDR3 DNA: TGTGCCATCGGGGCAGGGAACACTGAAGCTTTCTTT

J gene: TRBJ2-5
V gene: TRBV27
D gene: .
CDR3 protein: CASRSQGYQETQYF
CDR3 DNA: TGTGCCAGCAGGTCACAGGGTTACCAAGAGACCCAGTACTTC

J gene: TRBJ2-1
V gene: TRBV9
D gene: TRBD2
CDR3 protein: CASSVEVGGPLNEQFF
CDR3 DNA: TGTGCCAGCAGCGTAGAGGTGGGAGGGCCGCTTAATGAGCAGTTCTTC

J gene: TRBJ1-6
V gene: TRBV7-9
D gene: .
CDR3 protein: CASSGSREYNSPLHF
CDR3 DNA: TGTGCCAGCAGCGGATCCAGGGAGTATAATTCACCCCTCCACTTT

J gene: TRBJ1-4
V gene: TRBV29-1
D gene: TRBD1
CDR3 protein: CSARQGFEKLFF
CDR3 DNA: TGCAGCGCTCGACAGGGGTTTGAAAAACTGTTTTTT

J gene: TRBJ2-1
V gene: TRBV3-1/TRBV3-2
D gene: TRBD1
CDR3 protein: CASSSGQDENEQFF
CDR3 DNA: TGTGCCAGCAGCTCTGGACAGGACGAAAATGAGCAGTTCTTC

J gene: TRBJ1-1
V gene: TRBV3-1/TRBV3-2
D gene: .
CDR3 protein: CASSQEQGLTEAFF
CDR3 DNA: TGTGCCAGCAGCCAAGAGCAGGGGCTCACTGAAGCTTTCTTT

J gene: TRBJ1-3
V gene: TRBV28
D gene: .
CDR3 protein: CASTGGEPGNTIYF
CDR3 DNA: TGTGCCAGCACCGGCGGGGAACCTGGAAACACCATATATTTT

J gene: TRBJ2-2
V gene: TRBV6-5
D gene: TRBD2
CDR3 protein: CASSFWREGSELFF
CDR3 DNA: TGTGCCAGCAGTTTCTGGCGGGAGGGCTCGGAGCTGTTTTTT

J gene: TRBJ2-1
V gene: TRBV30
D gene: .
CDR3 protein: CAWSIGTYYNEQFF
CDR3 DNA: TGTGCCTGGAGTATCGGGACTTACTACAATGAGCAGTTCTTC

J gene: TRBJ1-2
V gene: TRBV19
D gene: .
CDR3 protein: CASSLRQDYGYTF
CDR3 DNA: TGTGCCAGTAGTCTGCGACAGGACTATGGCTACACCTTC

J gene: TRBJ2-7
V gene: TRBV30
D gene: .
CDR3 protein: CAWSVSYEQYF
CDR3 DNA: TGTGCCTGGAGTGTATCCTACGAGCAGTACTTC

J gene: TRBJ1-6
V gene: TRBV30
D gene: .
CDR3 protein: CAWSKRLFNSPLHF
CDR3 DNA: TGTGCCTGGAGTAAAAGGCTCTTTAATTCACCCCTCCACTTT